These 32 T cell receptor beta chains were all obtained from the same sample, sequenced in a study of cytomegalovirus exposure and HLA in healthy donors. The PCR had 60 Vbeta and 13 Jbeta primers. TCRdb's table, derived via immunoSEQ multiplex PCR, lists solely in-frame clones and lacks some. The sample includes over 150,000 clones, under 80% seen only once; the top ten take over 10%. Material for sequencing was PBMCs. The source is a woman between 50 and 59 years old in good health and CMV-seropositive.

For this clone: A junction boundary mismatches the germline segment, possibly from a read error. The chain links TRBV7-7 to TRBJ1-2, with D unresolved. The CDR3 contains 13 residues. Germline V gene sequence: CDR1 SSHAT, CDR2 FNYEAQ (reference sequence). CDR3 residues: CASTLTENYGYTF. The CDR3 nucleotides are TGTGCTAGCACCCTGACGGAGAACTATGGCTACACCTTC.

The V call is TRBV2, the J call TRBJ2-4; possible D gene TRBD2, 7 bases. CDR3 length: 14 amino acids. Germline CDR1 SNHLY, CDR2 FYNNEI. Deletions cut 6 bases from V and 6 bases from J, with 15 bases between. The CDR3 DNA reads TGTGCCAGCAGGGTGGGGGGGCCGGGAAACATTCAGTACTTC. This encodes CASRVGGPGNIQYF.

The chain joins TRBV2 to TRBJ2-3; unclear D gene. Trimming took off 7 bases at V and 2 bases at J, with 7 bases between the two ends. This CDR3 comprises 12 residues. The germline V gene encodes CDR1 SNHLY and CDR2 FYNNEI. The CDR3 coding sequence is TGTGCCAGCACGAGGTTCACAGATACGCAGTATTTT. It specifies CASTRFTDTQYF.

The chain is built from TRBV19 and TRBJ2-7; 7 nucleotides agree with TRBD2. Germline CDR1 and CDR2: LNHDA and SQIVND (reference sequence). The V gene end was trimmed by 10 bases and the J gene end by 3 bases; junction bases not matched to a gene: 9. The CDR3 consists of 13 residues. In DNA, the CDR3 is TGTGCCACAAGGGAGGGACGGAGCTACGAGCAGTACTTC. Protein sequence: CATREGRSYEQYF.

The CDR3 region is CAWKGQGNQPQHF. CDR3 sequence (DNA): TGTGCCTGGAAAGGACAGGGCAATCAGCCCCAGCATTTT. The chain employs TRBV30 and TRBJ1-5, with 7 bases lining up with TRBD1. Germline assignment: CDR1 GTSNPN and CDR2 SVGIG (reference sequence). This CDR3 comprises 13 residues. The ends lost 4 bases at V and 2 bases at J; junction bases unmatched: 2.

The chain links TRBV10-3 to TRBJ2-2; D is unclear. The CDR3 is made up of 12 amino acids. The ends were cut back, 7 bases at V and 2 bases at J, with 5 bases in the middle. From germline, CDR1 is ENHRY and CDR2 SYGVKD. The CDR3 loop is CAIKLNTGELFF. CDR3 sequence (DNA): TGTGCCATCAAGCTCAACACCGGGGAGCTGTTTTTT.

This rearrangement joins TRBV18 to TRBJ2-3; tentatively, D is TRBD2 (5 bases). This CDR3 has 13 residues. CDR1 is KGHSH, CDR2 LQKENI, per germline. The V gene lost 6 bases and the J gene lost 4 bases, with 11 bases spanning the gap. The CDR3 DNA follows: TGTGCCAGCTCCCCTGAGGAGGCAGATACGCAGTATTTT. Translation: CASSPEEADTQYF.

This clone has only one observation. In nucleotides, the CDR3 is TGCGCCAGCAACACAGGTTCGCTTGCAACTAATGAAAAACTGTTTTTT. Protein sequence: CASNTGSLATNEKLFF. The chain has TRBV4-1 and TRBJ1-4; D perhaps matches TRBD1 (5 bases). Germline loops: CDR1 MGHRA, CDR2 YSYEKL. The CDR3 consists of 16 residues. With 7 bases removed from V and 0 bases from J, the gap between germline ends came to 15 bases.

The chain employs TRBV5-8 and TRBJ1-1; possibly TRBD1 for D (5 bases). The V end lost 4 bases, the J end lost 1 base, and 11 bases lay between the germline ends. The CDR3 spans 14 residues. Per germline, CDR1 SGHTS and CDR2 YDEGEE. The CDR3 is CASSPTDRNTEAFF. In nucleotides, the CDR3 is TGTGCCAGCAGCCCAACCGACAGGAACACTGAAGCTTTCTTT. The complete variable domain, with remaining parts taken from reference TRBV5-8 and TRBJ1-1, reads EAGVTQSPTHLIKTRGQQATLRCSPISGHTSVYWYQQALGLGLQFLLWYDEGEERNRGNFPPRFSGRQFPNYSSELNVNALELEDSALYLCASSPTDRNTEAFFGQGTRLTVV.

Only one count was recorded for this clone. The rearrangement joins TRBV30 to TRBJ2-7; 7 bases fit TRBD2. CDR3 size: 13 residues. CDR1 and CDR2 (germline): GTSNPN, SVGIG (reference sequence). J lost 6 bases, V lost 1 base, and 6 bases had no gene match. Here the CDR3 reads CAWSGGGGGEQYF. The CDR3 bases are TGTGCCTGGAGTGGGGGTGGGGGGGGCGAGCAGTACTTC.

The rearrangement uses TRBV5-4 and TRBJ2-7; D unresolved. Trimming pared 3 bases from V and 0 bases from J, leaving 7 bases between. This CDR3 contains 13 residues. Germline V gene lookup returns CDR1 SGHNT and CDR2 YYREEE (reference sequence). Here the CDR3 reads CASSYASSYEQYF. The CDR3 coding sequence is TGTGCCAGCAGCTACGCCAGCTCCTACGAGCAGTACTTC.

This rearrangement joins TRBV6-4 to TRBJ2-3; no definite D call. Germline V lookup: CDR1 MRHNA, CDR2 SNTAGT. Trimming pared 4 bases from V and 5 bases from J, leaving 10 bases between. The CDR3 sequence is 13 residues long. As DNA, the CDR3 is TGTGCCAGCAGTGCCGAACAGCTAGATACGCAGTATTTT. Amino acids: CASSAEQLDTQYF.

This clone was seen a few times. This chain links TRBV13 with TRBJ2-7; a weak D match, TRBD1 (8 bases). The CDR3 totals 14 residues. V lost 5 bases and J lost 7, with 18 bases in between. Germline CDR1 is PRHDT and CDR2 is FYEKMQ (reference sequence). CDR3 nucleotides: TGTGCCAGCAGCCTACAGGGGGGGACTAAGGAGCAGTACTTC. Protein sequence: CASSLQGGTKEQYF.

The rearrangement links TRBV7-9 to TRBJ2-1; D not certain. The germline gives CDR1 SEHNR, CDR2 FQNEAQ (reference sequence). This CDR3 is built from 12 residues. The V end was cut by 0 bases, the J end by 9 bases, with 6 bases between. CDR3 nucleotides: TGTGCCAGCAGCTTAGCGGCTGGTGAGCAGTTCTTC. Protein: CASSLAAGEQFF.

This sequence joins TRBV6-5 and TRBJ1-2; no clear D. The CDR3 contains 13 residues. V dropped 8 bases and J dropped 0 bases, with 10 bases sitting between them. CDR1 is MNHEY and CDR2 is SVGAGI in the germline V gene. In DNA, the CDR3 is TGTGCCAGCTGGACTGGTGCTAACTATGGCTACACCTTC. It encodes CASWTGANYGYTF.

This CDR3 is CASSLIQGAGGYTF. In DNA form, the CDR3 reads TGTGCCAGCAGTTTAATCCAGGGGGCGGGCGGCTACACCTTC. The rearrangement joins TRBV27 to TRBJ1-2, with TRBD1 matching 8 bases. The germline V gene encodes CDR1 MNHEY and CDR2 SMNVEV (reference sequence). The V gene end was trimmed by 2 bases and the J gene end by 8 bases; junction bases not matched to a gene: 7. This CDR3 has 14 amino acids.

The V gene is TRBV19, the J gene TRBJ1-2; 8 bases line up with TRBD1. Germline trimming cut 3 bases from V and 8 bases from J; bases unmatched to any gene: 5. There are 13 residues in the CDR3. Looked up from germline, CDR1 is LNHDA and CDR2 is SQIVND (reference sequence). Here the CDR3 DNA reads TGTGCCAGTAGTATCGGACAGGGAGGAGGCTACACCTTC. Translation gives CASSIGQGGGYTF.

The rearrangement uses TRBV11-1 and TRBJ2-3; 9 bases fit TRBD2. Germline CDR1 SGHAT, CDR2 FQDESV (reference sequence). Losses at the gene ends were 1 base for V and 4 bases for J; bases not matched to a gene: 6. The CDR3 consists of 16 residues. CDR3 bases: TGTGCCAGCAGCTTAGGGGGCGGGGGGGCCGCAGATACGCAGTATTTT. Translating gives CASSLGGGGAADTQYF. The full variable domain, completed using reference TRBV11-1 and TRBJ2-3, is EAEVAQSPRYKITEKSQAVAFWCDPISGHATLYWYRQILGQGPELLVQFQDESVVDDSQLPKDRFSAERLKGVDSTLKIQPAELGDSAMYLCASSLGGGGAADTQYFGPGTRLTVL.

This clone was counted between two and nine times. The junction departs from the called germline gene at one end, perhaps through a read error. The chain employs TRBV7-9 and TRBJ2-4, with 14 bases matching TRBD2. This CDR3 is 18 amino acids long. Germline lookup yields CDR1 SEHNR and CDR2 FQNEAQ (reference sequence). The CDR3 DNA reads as TGTTCCAGCAGTTCGGGGACTAGCGGGGGATTAGCCAAAAACATTCAGTACTTC. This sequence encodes CSSSSGTSGGLAKNIQYF.

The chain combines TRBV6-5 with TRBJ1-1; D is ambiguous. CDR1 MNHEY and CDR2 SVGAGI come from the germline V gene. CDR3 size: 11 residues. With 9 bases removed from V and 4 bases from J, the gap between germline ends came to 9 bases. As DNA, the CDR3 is TGTGCCAGTTGGAGGGCCACTGAAGCTTTCTTT. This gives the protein CASWRATEAFF.

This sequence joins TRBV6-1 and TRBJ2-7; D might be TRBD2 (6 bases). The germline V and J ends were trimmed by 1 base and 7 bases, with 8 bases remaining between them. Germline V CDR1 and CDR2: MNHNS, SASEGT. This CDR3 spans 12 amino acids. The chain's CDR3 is CASSEDGGEQYF. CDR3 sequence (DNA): TGTGCCAGCAGTGAAGACGGGGGTGAGCAGTACTTC.

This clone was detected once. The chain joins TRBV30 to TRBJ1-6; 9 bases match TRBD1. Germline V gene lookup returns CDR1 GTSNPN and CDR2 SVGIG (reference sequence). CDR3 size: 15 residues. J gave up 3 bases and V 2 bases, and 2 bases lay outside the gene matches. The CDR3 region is CAWSPDRGYNSPLHF. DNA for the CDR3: TGTGCCTGGAGTCCGGACAGGGGCTATAATTCACCCCTCCACTTT.

The CDR3 region is CATSRGQYEQYF. The CDR3 nucleotides read TGTGCCACCAGCCGAGGACAGTACGAGCAGTACTTC. The gene calls are TRBV15 and TRBJ2-7; D perhaps matches TRBD1 (6 bases). The CDR3 spans 12 residues. CDR1 is LNHNV and CDR2 is YYDKDF in the germline V gene (reference sequence). Trimming left V 5 bases short and J 4 bases short, with 9 bases between.

The DNA for the CDR3 is TGTGCCAGCAGCCAGACTCGGGACACATCCAGACCCCTCCACTTT. This sequence encodes CASSQTRDTSRPLHF. The V call is TRBV7-2, the J call TRBJ1-6, with TRBD1 as a possible D gene (6 bases). CDR1 and CDR2 from the germline V gene are SGHTA and FQGNSA. V lost 5 bases and J lost 12, with 20 bases in between. The CDR3 runs to 15 residues.

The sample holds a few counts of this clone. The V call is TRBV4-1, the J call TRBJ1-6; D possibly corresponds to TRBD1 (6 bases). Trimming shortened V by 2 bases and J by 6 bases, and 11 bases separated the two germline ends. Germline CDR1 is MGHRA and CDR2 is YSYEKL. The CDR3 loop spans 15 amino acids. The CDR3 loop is CASSQRGAFNSPLHF. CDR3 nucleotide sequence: TGCGCCAGCAGCCAACGGGGGGCTTTTAATTCACCCCTCCACTTT.

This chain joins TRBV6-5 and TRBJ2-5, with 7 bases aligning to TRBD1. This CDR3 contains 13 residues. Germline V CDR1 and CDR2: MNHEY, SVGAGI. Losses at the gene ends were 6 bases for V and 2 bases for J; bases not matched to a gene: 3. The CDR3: CASRGTEQETQYF. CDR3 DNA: TGTGCCAGCAGGGGGACAGAACAAGAGACCCAGTACTTC.

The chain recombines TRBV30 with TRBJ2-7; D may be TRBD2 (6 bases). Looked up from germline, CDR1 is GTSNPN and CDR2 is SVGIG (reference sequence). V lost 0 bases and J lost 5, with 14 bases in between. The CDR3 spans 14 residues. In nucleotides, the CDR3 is TGTGCCTGGAGTGTACTGGCGGGGCCAAACGAGCAGTACTTC. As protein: CAWSVLAGPNEQYF.

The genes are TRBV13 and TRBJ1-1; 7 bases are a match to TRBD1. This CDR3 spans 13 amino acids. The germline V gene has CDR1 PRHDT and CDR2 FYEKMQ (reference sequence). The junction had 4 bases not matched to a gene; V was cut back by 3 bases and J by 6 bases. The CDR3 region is CASSFTGDPEAFF. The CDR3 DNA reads TGTGCCAGCAGCTTCACAGGGGACCCTGAAGCTTTCTTT.

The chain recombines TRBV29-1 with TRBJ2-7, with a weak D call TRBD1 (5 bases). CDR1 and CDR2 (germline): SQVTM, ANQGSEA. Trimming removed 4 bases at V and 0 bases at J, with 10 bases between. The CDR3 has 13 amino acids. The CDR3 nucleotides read TGCAGCGTTGCAGGGTTTAGCTCCTACGAGCAGTACTTC. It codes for CSVAGFSSYEQYF.

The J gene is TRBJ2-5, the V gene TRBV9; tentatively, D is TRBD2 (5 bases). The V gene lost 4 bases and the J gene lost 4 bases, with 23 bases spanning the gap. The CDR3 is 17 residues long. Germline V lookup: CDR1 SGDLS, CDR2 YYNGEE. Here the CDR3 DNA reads TGTGCCAGCAGCCGAGCCTCCAGGCTACTAGAGTCAGAGACCCAGTACTTC. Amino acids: CASSRASRLLESETQYF.

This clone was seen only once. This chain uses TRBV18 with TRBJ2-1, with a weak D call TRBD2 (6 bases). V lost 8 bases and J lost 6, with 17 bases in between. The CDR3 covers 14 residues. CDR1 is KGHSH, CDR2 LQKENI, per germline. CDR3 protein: CASRSGLPTNEQFF. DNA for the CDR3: TGTGCCAGCCGATCGGGACTTCCAACCAATGAGCAGTTCTTC.

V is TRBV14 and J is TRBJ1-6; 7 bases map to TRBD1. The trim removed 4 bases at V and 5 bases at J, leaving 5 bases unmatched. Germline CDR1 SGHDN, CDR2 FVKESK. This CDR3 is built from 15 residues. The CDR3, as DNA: TGTGCCAGCAGCCGCGGGACAGATAATAATTCACCCCTCCACTTT. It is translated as CASSRGTDNNSPLHF.